Listed below are T cell receptor beta chains from one sample, sequenced in a study of blood T cell repertoires in COVID-19. Method: immunoSEQ multiplex PCR; TCRdb's copy keeps in-frame clones and lacks some. The sample includes about 230,000 clones, roughly 80% of them seen just once. The sample taken for sequencing was peripheral blood. The receptor set was obtained from a woman in her 70s with active or convalescent COVID-19. The CDR3 runs from the conserved cysteine through the conserved F or W. Each record gives: clone size, D gene, J gene, V gene, CDR3 DNA, CDR3 protein. A D gene is named only where the DNA matches it firmly. Only part of the rows carry a size: once, few, many, or a class if the clone is expanded.

clone size: once
D gene: .
J gene: TRBJ1-1
V gene: TRBV6-4
CDR3 DNA: TGTGCCAGCAGTGAGGGGGCGAGCACTGAAGCTTTCTTT
CDR3 protein: CASSEGASTEAFF

clone size: once
D gene: TRBD2
J gene: TRBJ2-1
V gene: TRBV18
CDR3 DNA: TGTGCCAGCTCACCACCGGGGAGGGAAGGTCGCGGGCAGTTCTTC
CDR3 protein: CASSPPGREGRGQFF

clone size: .
D gene: .
J gene: TRBJ1-4
V gene: TRBV27
CDR3 DNA: TGTGCCAGCAGTTTTTCCCCCCCCGCTCAGGCGGAAAAACTGTTTTTT
CDR3 protein: CASSFSPPAQAEKLFF

clone size: .
D gene: TRBD1
J gene: TRBJ1-2
V gene: TRBV6-5
CDR3 DNA: TGTGCCAGTCGGACAGGGAAAAAGGGTGGCTACACCTTC
CDR3 protein: CASRTGKKGGYTF

clone size: .
D gene: .
J gene: TRBJ1-1
V gene: TRBV6-5
CDR3 DNA: TGTGCCAGCAGTTATCAGCCGGGACATAACACTGAAGCTTTCTTT
CDR3 protein: CASSYQPGHNTEAFF

clone size: few
D gene: .
J gene: TRBJ1-2
V gene: TRBV2
CDR3 DNA: TGTGCCAGCAGTGAAAACAGGGAGGGTGGCTACACCTTC
CDR3 protein: CASSENREGGYTF

clone size: .
D gene: .
J gene: TRBJ2-3
V gene: TRBV7-9
CDR3 DNA: TGTGCCAGCAGGCCCCGACTGGCAGATACGCAGTATTTT
CDR3 protein: CASRPRLADTQYF

clone size: few
D gene: .
J gene: TRBJ1-1
V gene: TRBV6-6
CDR3 DNA: TGTGCCAGCAGTTACTCCCAGGGTAGAGCTTTCTTT
CDR3 protein: CASSYSQGRAFF

clone size: .
D gene: .
J gene: TRBJ1-5
V gene: TRBV18
CDR3 DNA: TGTGCCAGCTCACCTCAAACAGGGAATCAGCCCCAGCATTTT
CDR3 protein: CASSPQTGNQPQHF

clone size: .
D gene: .
J gene: TRBJ1-6
V gene: TRBV5-4
CDR3 DNA: TGTGCCAGCAGTTGGAGACAGAAAAATTCACCCCTCCACTTT
CDR3 protein: CASSWRQKNSPLHF

clone size: .
D gene: .
J gene: TRBJ2-1
V gene: TRBV5-4
CDR3 DNA: TGTGCCAGCAGCTTTAAACGGGACTCCTTATACAATGAGCAGTTCTTC
CDR3 protein: CASSFKRDSLYNEQFF

clone size: once
D gene: .
J gene: TRBJ1-1
V gene: TRBV28
CDR3 DNA: TGTGCCAGCAGCCAAATGCGGGGGAACACTGAAGCTTTCTTT
CDR3 protein: CASSQMRGNTEAFF

clone size: .
D gene: .
J gene: TRBJ2-2
V gene: TRBV5-6
CDR3 DNA: TGTGCCAGCCAGAGGTGGACCGGGGAGCTGTTTTTT
CDR3 protein: CASQRWTGELFF

clone size: .
D gene: .
J gene: TRBJ2-7
V gene: TRBV30
CDR3 DNA: TGTGCCTGGGGAACAATTACCGGGGGCGAGCAGTACTTC
CDR3 protein: CAWGTITGGEQYF

clone size: .
D gene: .
J gene: TRBJ2-1
V gene: TRBV5-1
CDR3 DNA: TGCGCCAGCAGCTTGGCTAGCATCTCCTACAATGAGCAGTTCTTC
CDR3 protein: CASSLASISYNEQFF

clone size: once
D gene: .
J gene: TRBJ1-2
V gene: TRBV5-6
CDR3 DNA: TGTGCCAGCAGCTTGGGGCAGGCGAACTATGGCTACACCTTC
CDR3 protein: CASSLGQANYGYTF

clone size: few
D gene: .
J gene: TRBJ1-2
V gene: TRBV29-1
CDR3 DNA: TGCAGCGTTGCATTAGTGCGGAACTATGGCTACACCTTC
CDR3 protein: CSVALVRNYGYTF

clone size: .
D gene: .
J gene: TRBJ1-6
V gene: TRBV19
CDR3 DNA: TGTGCCAGTAGTATGACAGGAATCGGGGCACCCCTCCACTTT
CDR3 protein: CASSMTGIGAPLHF

clone size: .
D gene: TRBD2
J gene: TRBJ2-7
V gene: TRBV10-3
CDR3 DNA: TGTGCCATCAGTGCCGGGGACTACACCTACGAGCAGTACTTC
CDR3 protein: CAISAGDYTYEQYF

clone size: .
D gene: TRBD2
J gene: TRBJ2-7
V gene: TRBV6-6
CDR3 DNA: TGTGCCAGCATGGGTAGCGGGGGCCGGTTGGGCTACGAGCAGTACTTC
CDR3 protein: CASMGSGGRLGYEQYF

clone size: .
D gene: .
J gene: TRBJ2-5
V gene: TRBV14
CDR3 DNA: TGTGCCAGCAGCCACCCCAAGGAGTACCAAGAGACCCAGTACTTC
CDR3 protein: CASSHPKEYQETQYF

clone size: .
D gene: .
J gene: TRBJ1-3
V gene: TRBV30
CDR3 DNA: TGTGCCTGGAGTTTAGGAAACACCATATATTTT
CDR3 protein: CAWSLGNTIYF

clone size: few
D gene: TRBD1
J gene: TRBJ1-5
V gene: TRBV20-1
CDR3 DNA: TGCAGTGCTAGTGCCGGGACAGGCATAATAGGCCAGCCCCAGCATTTT
CDR3 protein: CSASAGTGIIGQPQHF

clone size: once
D gene: TRBD2
J gene: TRBJ2-7
V gene: TRBV5-6
CDR3 DNA: TGTGCCAGCAGCTCCTTTCGACTAGCCGTCTACTTC
CDR3 protein: CASSSFRLAVYF

clone size: .
D gene: .
J gene: TRBJ2-7
V gene: TRBV2
CDR3 DNA: TGTGCCAGCAGTCCACAGCTGGCTTCCTACGAGCAGTACTTC
CDR3 protein: CASSPQLASYEQYF

clone size: once
D gene: .
J gene: TRBJ1-4
V gene: TRBV19
CDR3 DNA: TGTGCCAGTAGTTCACAGGTTGCTGATGAAAAACTGTTTTTT
CDR3 protein: CASSSQVADEKLFF

clone size: .
D gene: .
J gene: TRBJ2-5
V gene: TRBV21-1
CDR3 DNA: TGTGCCAGCAGCAAAAGGATTTTCGGGGAGACCCAGTACTTC
CDR3 protein: CASSKRIFGETQYF

clone size: .
D gene: .
J gene: TRBJ1-5
V gene: TRBV24-1
CDR3 DNA: TGTGCCACCAGTGAACGACAAGGCAGCAATCAGCCCCAGCATTTT
CDR3 protein: CATSERQGSNQPQHF

clone size: .
D gene: .
J gene: TRBJ1-6
V gene: TRBV2
CDR3 DNA: TGTGCCAGCAGTCGACAGACCTATAATTCACCCCTCCACTTT
CDR3 protein: CASSRQTYNSPLHF

clone size: .
D gene: TRBD1
J gene: TRBJ2-5
V gene: TRBV7-2
CDR3 DNA: TGTGCCAGCAGCTTCATTACCGGGACAGGGGGCGTGGGAGAGACCCAGTACTTC
CDR3 protein: CASSFITGTGGVGETQYF

clone size: .
D gene: .
J gene: TRBJ2-1
V gene: TRBV11-3
CDR3 DNA: TGTGCCAGCAGCCCGGGACAAGTCAATGAGCAGTTCTTC
CDR3 protein: CASSPGQVNEQFF

clone size: .
D gene: .
J gene: TRBJ1-1
V gene: TRBV5-6
CDR3 DNA: TGTGCCAGCAGCTTAGGGGGAGAAACTGAAGCTTTCTTT
CDR3 protein: CASSLGGETEAFF